Listed below are T cell receptor beta chains from one sample, sequenced in a study of OX40 agonist ivuxolimab in advanced cancers. The protocol was immunoSEQ multiplex PCR, while the TCRdb copy is restricted to in-frame clones and leaves out a portion. In the table there are roughly 19,000 clones, 75% to 85% of which are singletons. Sequenced here: CD4+ or CD8+ T cells sorted from blood, sampled in a trial of the OX40 agonist ivuxolimab. Receptors originate from an adult with an advanced solid tumor such as melanoma, head and neck, liver or kidney cancer. The CDR3 runs from the conserved cysteine through the conserved F or W. The order of the fields is D gene, V gene, J gene, CDR3 protein. D genes are given only for firm matches.

>TRBD1|TRBV19|TRBJ1-5
CASSRGQGGDQPQHF
>-|TRBV30|TRBJ1-3
CAWTPDSYSGNTIYF
>-|TRBV4-3|TRBJ2-7
CASSHSRTSSYEQYF
>-|TRBV7-2|TRBJ1-2
CASSRGVLLDTF
>-|TRBV7-9|TRBJ2-7
CASSTWSYEQYF
>TRBD1|TRBV19|TRBJ1-5
CASSIRTGGLDQPQHF
>TRBD1|TRBV7-9|TRBJ2-5
CASSLRVTGDQETQYF
>-|TRBV4-2|TRBJ1-1
CASSHTPNTEAFF
>TRBD1|TRBV7-2|TRBJ1-4
CASSFGTGENEKLFF
>-|TRBV2|TRBJ1-6
CASSGGSRPLHF
>TRBD2|TRBV5-1|TRBJ2-5
CASSSFRGEGETQYF
>-|TRBV5-3|TRBJ2-2
CARSRQCGGTGELFF
>-|TRBV9|TRBJ2-2
CASSPHGDLYTGELFF
>-|TRBV7-9|TRBJ1-1
CASSLDVTAEAFF
>TRBD1|TRBV2|TRBJ2-4
CAIKGANIQYF
>-|TRBV29-1|TRBJ1-2
CSVEGLNYGYTF
>-|TRBV6-5|TRBJ2-2
CASSLWTLGTGELFF
>TRBD2|TRBV7-6|TRBJ2-3
CASSKGTSGGTDTQYF
>-|TRBV4-1|TRBJ1-1
CASSPAGGWAEAFF
>-|TRBV27|TRBJ2-2
CASSPNTGELFF
>-|TRBV10-3|TRBJ2-1
CAISDPGHSYGGQFF
>-|TRBV5-1|TRBJ2-7
CASSQGGITDEQYF
>-|TRBV5-4|TRBJ2-1
CASSLRTETRQFF
>-|TRBV4-1|TRBJ2-5
CASSQVGVETQYF
>-|TRBV28|TRBJ1-1
CASSLLQGNSAFF
>-|TRBV2|TRBJ2-3
CASTKDGYYTDTQYF
>TRBD1|TRBV10-3|TRBJ1-1
CATYNPDRGNTEAFF
>-|TRBV5-1|TRBJ2-1
CASTVLSSYNEQFF
>-|TRBV29-1|TRBJ2-7
CSVEAGRVTPSSYEQYF
>-|TRBV7-9|TRBJ1-1
CASSFGVTEAFF
>-|TRBV20-1|TRBJ1-2
CSATDGYTF
>TRBD1|TRBV5-4|TRBJ1-1
CASSFPTGDPEAFF
>-|TRBV7-6|TRBJ1-4
CASSLKIGEKLFF
>-|TRBV30|TRBJ2-1
CAWGTGTSNEQFF
>-|TRBV4-3|TRBJ1-2
CASSQGGGGYGYTF
>TRBD1|TRBV16|TRBJ1-5
CASSPTGGNQPQHF
>-|TRBV27|TRBJ2-2
CASSFTETVNIGELFF
>-|TRBV10-3|TRBJ1-5
CAISESQANNQPQHF
>-|TRBV7-9|TRBJ2-7
CASFQGGSREQYF
>-|TRBV6-1|TRBJ1-4
CASSEIRQEIATNEKLFF
>-|TRBV5-6|TRBJ1-5
CASSQAAGLISNQPQHF
>-|TRBV27|TRBJ1-6
CASSPPDVRSPLHF
>TRBD1|TRBV5-6|TRBJ1-5
CASSLAGGRKQPQHF
>-|TRBV7-9|TRBJ1-1
CASSSLLSEAFF
>-|TRBV4-1|TRBJ2-2
CASSQVLNTGELFF
>-|TRBV10-3|TRBJ2-6
CAISETGSSGANVLTF
>-|TRBV4-1|TRBJ2-5
CASSLYTSGEGTQYF
>-|TRBV9|TRBJ2-7
CASSGSLNYEQYF
>-|TRBV9|TRBJ1-1
CASSVGWGQDTEAFF
>-|TRBV5-6|TRBJ2-1
CASSPGLSDEQFF
>-|TRBV5-6|TRBJ1-6
CASSLGVGDGYLESPLHF
>-|TRBV18|TRBJ2-7
CASSPRPSSYEQYF
>-|TRBV4-3|TRBJ1-4
CASSQEPDGREKLFF
>-|TRBV6-5|TRBJ1-6
CASGPSYNSPLHF